The present T cell receptor (beta chain) was sequenced within a study of OX40 agonist ivuxolimab in advanced cancers. About the study: Three dose-escalation patients had partial responses: one with hepatocellular carcinoma and two with cutaneous melanoma. The study's findings and limits: Among the lowest peripheral clonal expansion occurred in 0.1-3.0 mg/kg partial responders. Expanded clones tended on average to be more numerous among CD8+ T cells than CD4+. The authors also found low normalized T-cell clonal expansion in some nonresponders.

The V and J ends lost 0 bases and 8 bases respectively, with 16 bases between them. There are 16 residues in the CDR3. CDR1 and CDR2 (germline): LNHNV, YYDKDF (reference sequence). About this clone: The antigen is unknown.

The protocol was immunoSEQ multiplex PCR, while the TCRdb copy is restricted to in-frame clones and leaves out a portion. The repertoire holds 35,000 to 55,000 clones, approximately 90% seen once, with 4.5% to 6% in the top ten. The sequencing used CD4+ or CD8+ T cells sorted from blood, collected in a trial of the OX40 agonist ivuxolimab. The V call is TRBV15, the J call TRBJ1-4; D is possibly TRBD1 (6 bases). The sequence was collected from an adult with an advanced solid tumor such as melanoma, head and neck, liver or kidney cancer. In DNA form, the CDR3 reads TGTGCCACCAGCAGAGATCCCGGGGGCGGGCGAGAAAAACTGTTTTTT. Its protein product is CATSRDPGGGREKLFF. The entire variable domain, with the rest obtained from reference TRBV15 and TRBJ1-4, is as follows: DAMVIQNPRYQVTQFGKPVTLSCSQTLNHNVMYWYQQKSSQAPKLLFHYYDKDFNNEADTPDNFQSRRPNTSFCFLDIRSPGLGDTAMYLCATSRDPGGGREKLFFGSGTQLSVL.